The 9 T cell receptor beta chains below come from one sample, sequenced in a study of T cell responses to AZD1222 COVID-19 vaccine. Data came from immunoSEQ multiplex PCR; TCRdb stores just in-frame clones and leaves some out. Of approximately 110,000 clones listed, about 94% were seen once; the top ten hold 2% to 2.5%. The sample was peripheral blood, taken on day 0 of AZD1222 vaccination. The receptors shown here come from an adult in good health.

This clone was picked up a small number of times. The V call is TRBV2, the J call TRBJ1-6; D gene unclear. Germline assignment: CDR1 SNHLY and CDR2 FYNNEI. The V end lost 8 bases, the J end lost 1 base, and 6 bases lay between the germline ends. This CDR3 region has 13 residues. CDR3 DNA: TGTGCCAGCGACTGGTCCTATAATTCACCCCTCCACTTT. This sequence encodes CASDWSYNSPLHF.

This rearrangement joins TRBV5-5 to TRBJ1-2; D is possibly TRBD1 (5 bases). V was cut by 4 bases and J by 3 bases, with 16 bases left in between. The germline V gene encodes CDR1 SGHKS and CDR2 YYEKEE (reference sequence). The CDR3 totals 15 residues. CDR3: CASSVVQGIDYGYTF. CDR3 sequence (DNA): TGTGCCAGCAGCGTCGTCCAGGGTATCGACTATGGCTACACCTTC.

This clone was recorded only once. The CDR3 loop is CASSPRIQGDRVTEAFF. The CDR3 DNA follows: TGTGCCAGCAGCCCGAGAATACAAGGGGACAGGGTCACTGAAGCTTTCTTT. This chain uses TRBV5-6 with TRBJ1-1; 9 nucleotides match TRBD1. Germline CDR1 and CDR2: SGHDT and YYEEEE. V was clipped by 4 bases and J by 4 bases; unmatched bases: 14. The CDR3 totals 17 residues.

This clone was seen just once. V usage is TRBV19 and J usage is TRBJ2-7, with a weak D call TRBD2 (5 bases). The V and J ends lost 4 bases and 0 bases respectively, with 13 bases between them. Germline-derived CDR1 and CDR2 are LNHDA and SQIVND (reference sequence). The CDR3 is 15 residues long. Here the CDR3 DNA reads TGTGCCAGTAGTAACCCCACTAGTTACTCCTACGAGCAGTACTTC. Its translation: CASSNPTSYSYEQYF.

This chain connects TRBV5-1 to TRBJ2-4; possible D gene TRBD1, 6 bases. The CDR3 is 17 amino acids. Looked up from germline, CDR1 is SGHRS and CDR2 is YFSETQ. V lost 0 bases and J 0 bases, leaving 13 bases between the germline ends. The CDR3 coding sequence is TGCGCCAGCAGCTTGGTGTCAGGGGCGTTAGCCAAAAACATTCAGTACTTC. Residues: CASSLVSGALAKNIQYF.

The CDR3 protein is CASSPIGYEQYF. In nucleotides, the CDR3 is TGTGCCAGCTCACCAATTGGATACGAGCAGTACTTC. This chain connects TRBV18 to TRBJ2-7; D is unclear. Trimming shortened V by 2 bases and J by 4 bases, and 6 bases separated the two germline ends. The CDR3 has 12 residues. Germline V gene sequence: CDR1 KGHSH, CDR2 LQKENI.

The chain recombines TRBV27 with TRBJ2-3, with D tentatively TRBD2 (7 bases). V was clipped by 4 bases and J by 6 bases, with 32 bases between them. This CDR3 spans 20 amino acids. From germline, CDR1 is MNHEY and CDR2 SMNVEV (reference sequence). This CDR3 is CASSSTWGGGDMLLVDTQYF. In DNA, the CDR3 is TGTGCCAGCAGTTCCACATGGGGGGGCGGGGATATGTTGTTAGTGGATACGCAGTATTTT.

This chain connects TRBV11-3 to TRBJ1-2; no clear D gene. This CDR3 spans 17 amino acids. V lost 4 bases to trimming and J lost 6 bases, with 24 bases between them. Germline V gene data show CDR1 as SGHNT and CDR2 as YENEEA. In DNA, the CDR3 is TGTGCCAGCAGCTCCCCCAACCGAAGGGCGGCGAAAGATGGCTACACCTTC. It translates to CASSSPNRRAAKDGYTF.

V is TRBV18 and J is TRBJ1-1; 7 bases agree with TRBD1. The J segment lost 11 bases and the V segment lost 6 bases, leaving 6 bases of the junction unmatched. Germline loops: CDR1 KGHSH, CDR2 LQKENI. The CDR3 consists of 11 residues. The CDR3 is CASSSGGQAFF. Here the CDR3 DNA reads TGTGCCAGCTCCTCAGGGGGGCAGGCTTTCTTT.